Below, 6 T cell receptor beta chains from the same sample are listed, as sequenced in a study of read filtering for tumor transcriptome and immune sequencing. Molecular barcoded adaptors covering alpha/delta and beta/gamma chains were used on roughly 400 ng RNA. TCRdb reanalysed the reads using MiXCR and keeps one entry per CDR3 protein. The top ten clones hold 15% of a sample with about 86,000 distinct CDR3 sequences, roughly 12% of them seen once. The sequencing sample was made of a population of CD138-negative cells sorted from bone marrow. These receptors were obtained from a donor over 35 with multiple myeloma.

This clonotype appeared many times. This chain connects TRBV28 to TRBJ1-6; a possible D gene is TRBD1 (5 bases). This CDR3 has 15 residues. Trimming left V 4 bases short and J 6 bases short, with 13 bases between. CDR1 and CDR2 from the germline V gene are MDHEN and SYDVKM. Here the CDR3 reads CASSSQTAANSPLHF. The CDR3 DNA is TGTGCCAGCAGTTCGCAGACAGCAGCTAATTCACCCCTCCACTTT.

The chain is built from TRBV2 and TRBJ2-7; 12 bases agree with TRBD2. Losses at the gene ends were 6 bases for V and 6 bases for J; bases not matched to a gene: 3. The CDR3 runs to 13 residues. From germline, CDR1 is SNHLY and CDR2 FYNNEI. CDR3 loop: CASRTSGSPEQYF. For the CDR3, the DNA is TGTGCCAGCAGGACTAGCGGGAGTCCCGAGCAGTACTTC.

This sequence joins TRBV7-9 and TRBJ2-7; the D is unclear. From germline, CDR1 is SEHNR and CDR2 FQNEAQ (reference sequence). V lost 1 base, J lost 5 bases, and 12 bases lay in between. The CDR3 loop spans 14 amino acids. The CDR3 DNA follows: TGTGCCAGCAGCTTAGGGCAGGCATACGACGAGCAGTACTTC. Translation gives CASSLGQAYDEQYF.

The V call is TRBV6-2 or TRBV6-3, the J call TRBJ1-1; D might be TRBD1 (5 bases). Looked up from germline, CDR1 is MNHEY and CDR2 is SVGEGT. The CDR3 sequence is 13 residues long. V gave up 7 bases and J gave up 8 bases, with 17 bases separating them. In DNA form, the CDR3 reads TGTGCCAGCATCCTTTGGGGGTGGACAGAAGCTTTCTTT. As protein: CASILWGWTEAFF.

This clonotype was recorded many times. The chain links TRBV7-6 to TRBJ2-5, with D possibly TRBD2 on 6 matching bases. V lost 2 bases and J 5 bases, leaving 18 bases between the germline ends. CDR1 is SGHVS and CDR2 is FNYEAQ in the germline V gene. CDR3 size: 16 residues. CDR3 nucleotides: TGTGCCAGCAGCTTAAGCAGGGCGGGATTGGACGAGACCCAGTACTTC. Encoded protein: CASSLSRAGLDETQYF.

This clonotype was seen many times. The V gene is TRBV11-2, the J gene TRBJ2-3; 7 bases match TRBD1. The CDR3 spans 16 residues. CDR1 and CDR2 (germline): SGHAT, FQNNGV. The V and J ends lost 2 bases and 1 base, in that order; junction bases with no gene match: 6. CDR3 nucleotides: TGTGCCAGCAGCTTAACAGGGGTCGAGGGCACAGATACGCAGTATTTT. This sequence encodes CASSLTGVEGTDTQYF.